The 7 T cell receptor beta chains given below trace back to one sample, sequenced in a study of shared clonotypes between healthy human individuals. Produced via immunoSEQ multiplex PCR; TCRdb's table is partial and in-frame only. The repertoire holds around 2.5 million clones, with over 85% as singletons. Input material: naive CD4+ T cells from PBMCs. Subset: CD45RA+ positively selected. The receptors were sampled from a man aged 18 to 30 in good health. Some clones in this sample may be carry-over from other donors' samples.

The chain uses TRBV19 and TRBJ2-1; 9 bases fit TRBD2. The germline CDR1 and CDR2 sequences are LNHDA and SQIVND (reference sequence). J lost 6 bases, V lost 6 bases, and 15 bases had no gene match. This CDR3 has 17 amino acids. CDR3 bases: TGTGCCAGTAGACTAGGGAGACGGCGGGAGGGTGGCAATGAGCAGTTCTTC. This encodes CASRLGRRREGGNEQFF.

The chain is built from TRBV10-3 and TRBJ2-5; TRBD1 matches at 7 bases. CDR1 and CDR2 (germline): ENHRY, SYGVKD. There are 13 residues in the CDR3. V lost 7 bases to trimming and J lost 0 bases; unmatched junction nucleotides: 2. The chain's CDR3 is CAIKGTDQETQYF. The CDR3 nucleotides are TGTGCCATCAAAGGGACAGACCAAGAGACCCAGTACTTC.

The gene calls are TRBV7-9 and TRBJ1-5; tentatively, D is TRBD1 (6 bases). Between the trimmed V and J ends, which lost 5 bases and 1 base, there was a span of 18 bases. The CDR3 totals 17 residues. Germline CDR1 is SEHNR and CDR2 is FQNEAQ (reference sequence). The CDR3 nucleotides are TGTGCCAGCAGCCCAACCGGAGGGGGATGGAGCAATCAGCCCCAGCATTTT. This encodes CASSPTGGGWSNQPQHF.

The chain recombines TRBV28 with TRBJ1-1; weak D call: TRBD1 (6 bases). The CDR3 runs 14 residues. Germline V CDR1 and CDR2: MDHEN, SYDVKM. V lost 9 bases to trimming and J lost 1 base, with 15 bases between them. CDR3 residues: CASQQGGQNTEAFF. DNA of the CDR3: TGTGCCAGTCAACAGGGAGGACAGAACACTGAAGCTTTCTTT.

J is TRBJ2-7 and V is TRBV7-6; 8 bases map to TRBD1. The V segment lost 5 bases and the J segment 3 bases; nucleotides outside the gene matches: 6. The CDR3 is made up of 14 amino acids. Germline V gene data show CDR1 as SGHVS and CDR2 as FNYEAQ. CDR3 sequence reads: CASSPPGQVYEQYF. For the CDR3, the DNA is TGTGCCAGCAGCCCTCCGGGACAGGTCTACGAGCAGTACTTC.

The chain carries TRBV7-2 and TRBJ2-5; perhaps D is TRBD1 or TRBD2 (5 bases each). The length of the CDR3 is 13 residues. Between the trimmed V and J ends, which lost 4 bases and 5 bases, there was a span of 11 bases. CDR1 is SGHTA, CDR2 FQGNSA, per germline. The DNA of the CDR3 is TGTGCCAGCAGCTCTTTCGGGGCGGAGACCCAGTACTTC. Residues: CASSSFGAETQYF.

The chain uses TRBV7-2 and TRBJ2-2; D remains unclear. Per germline, CDR1 SGHTA and CDR2 FQGNSA. Trimming stripped 3 bases from V and 5 bases from J, with 13 bases between. This CDR3 has 15 amino acids. The CDR3 DNA reads TGTGCCAGCAGCTTGGTCGTCGGTGGGACCGGGGAGCTGTTTTTT. It codes for CASSLVVGGTGELFF.